Following are 14 T cell receptor beta chains from one sample sequenced in a study of shared clonotypes between healthy human individuals. Selected positively for CCR7 and CD45RO-negative, naive CD8 cells excluded terminally differentiated effector memory CD45RA+ cells. Method: immunoSEQ multiplex PCR; TCRdb's copy keeps in-frame clones and lacks some. The top ten clones hold under 0.25% of a sample with fewer than 1 million clones, 96% of them seen once. The sequencing sample was made of naive CD8+ T cells sorted from blood. The receptors shown here come from a man younger than 40 in good health.

The rearrangement links TRBV27 to TRBJ2-3; D is uncertain. V was clipped by 10 bases and J by 5 bases, with 37 bases between them. CDR3 length: 20 residues. Germline V CDR1 and CDR2: MNHEY, SMNVEV (reference sequence). The CDR3 loop reads CATTVRFNPLTPHTGDTQYF. CDR3 DNA: TGTGCCACTACTGTTCGATTTAACCCTCTCACCCCCCACACTGGAGATACGCAGTATTTT.

CDR3: CASSLIRQPKDEQYF. The DNA of the CDR3 is TGTGCCAGCAGCTTAATACGACAACCTAAGGACGAGCAGTACTTC. The chain has TRBV7-3 and TRBJ2-7, with D hard to call. The CDR3 consists of 15 residues. With 1 base removed from V and 5 bases from J, the gap between germline ends came to 15 bases. Germline V gene sequence: CDR1 SGHTA, CDR2 FQGTGA.

On this clone itself: The sample has other DNA sequences that encode this CDR3 too. The chain is built from TRBV4-1 and TRBJ1-1, with TRBD1 matching over 7 bases. In germline, CDR1 is MGHRA, CDR2 YSYEKL. This CDR3 comprises 15 residues. With 1 base clipped from V and 3 bases from J, the junction kept 5 bases outside the gene matches. The CDR3 loop reads CASSQGQGWDTEAFF. DNA of the CDR3: TGCGCCAGCAGCCAAGGACAGGGTTGGGACACTGAAGCTTTCTTT.

This sequence joins TRBV5-4 and TRBJ1-1; D gene ambiguous. The germline V gene encodes CDR1 SGHNT and CDR2 YYREEE (reference sequence). CDR3 size: 14 residues. Trimming removed 0 bases at V and 5 bases at J, with 11 bases between. The CDR3 here is CASSLEAGLTEAFF. The CDR3 nucleotides read TGTGCCAGCAGCTTGGAGGCAGGTCTGACTGAAGCTTTCTTT.

This sequence joins TRBV7-8 and TRBJ2-7; D possibly corresponds to TRBD2 (5 bases). Trimming pared 4 bases from V and 3 bases from J, leaving 19 bases between. Germline V gives CDR1 SGHVS, CDR2 FQNEAQ. The CDR3 spans 16 residues. The CDR3 DNA reads TGTGCCAGCAGCTCCCCGCTAGCTTCGGGTCTCTACGAGCAGTACTTC. This gives the protein CASSSPLASGLYEQYF. The full variable domain, with the rest looked up from reference TRBV7-8 and TRBJ2-7, is GAGVSQSPRYKVAKRGQDVALRCDPISGHVSLFWYQQALGQGPEFLTYFQNEAQLDKSGLPSDRFFAERPEGSVSTLKIQRTQQEDSAVYLCASSSPLASGLYEQYFGPGTRLTVT.

The J gene is TRBJ2-7, the V gene TRBV7-8; 8 positions match TRBD1. The V segment lost 1 base and the J segment 0 bases; nucleotides outside the gene matches: 5. The CDR3 totals 16 residues. The germline gives CDR1 SGHVS, CDR2 FQNEAQ. The CDR3 DNA reads TGTGCCAGCAGCTTAGATCGGGACAGGCACTCCTACGAGCAGTACTTC. Translation gives CASSLDRDRHSYEQYF. Full variable domain (remainder filled in from reference TRBV7-8 and TRBJ2-7): GAGVSQSPRYKVAKRGQDVALRCDPISGHVSLFWYQQALGQGPEFLTYFQNEAQLDKSGLPSDRFFAERPEGSVSTLKIQRTQQEDSAVYLCASSLDRDRHSYEQYFGPGTRLTVT.

The chain has TRBV6-6 and TRBJ2-7; 8 bases are shared with TRBD1. CDR3 length: 15 amino acids. V shed 5 bases and J 0 bases; nucleotides not matched to a gene: 6. Germline values: CDR1 MNHNY, CDR2 SVGAGI (reference sequence). CDR3 in amino acids: CASSTNRGSSYEQYF. The CDR3 nucleotides read TGTGCCAGCAGTACGAACAGGGGGAGCTCCTACGAGCAGTACTTC.

The chain recombines TRBV14 with TRBJ2-1; tentatively, D is TRBD1 or TRBD2 (5 bases each). The germline V gene has CDR1 SGHDN and CDR2 FVKESK. V lost 0 bases, J lost 2 bases, and 5 bases lay in between. The CDR3 consists of 14 residues. The CDR3 DNA sequence: TGTGCCAGCAGCCAAGAGGGGGCCTACAATGAGCAGTTCTTC. This sequence encodes CASSQEGAYNEQFF.

The chain recombines TRBV27 with TRBJ2-1; the match to TRBD2 covers 12 bases. This CDR3 spans 21 amino acids. Per the germline V gene, CDR1 is MNHEY and CDR2 is SMNVEV (reference sequence). V shed 7 bases, J shed 1 base, and the junction held 20 bases outside the gene matches. DNA for the CDR3: TGTGCCAGCACCTCGACTAGCGGGGGATCCAGGTGGTTATTTTCCTACAATGAGCAGTTCTTC. Translation gives CASTSTSGGSRWLFSYNEQFF.

V usage is TRBV5-4 and J usage is TRBJ2-7, with D possibly being TRBD1 (6 bases). This CDR3 has 14 residues. V lost 1 base, J lost 1 base, and 9 bases lay in between. Germline values: CDR1 SGHNT, CDR2 YYREEE (reference sequence). CDR3 DNA: TGTGCCAGCAGCTTGATGGACAGTTCCTACGAGCAGTACTTC. This gives the protein CASSLMDSSYEQYF.

The rearrangement uses TRBV14 and TRBJ2-3, with 9 positions matching TRBD2. V lost 4 bases to trimming and J lost 0 bases; unmatched junction nucleotides: 14. The germline V gene has CDR1 SGHDN and CDR2 FVKESK. This CDR3 has 19 residues. CDR3 residues: CASSLGYLLAGDSTDTQYF. CDR3 coding DNA: TGTGCCAGCAGCCTGGGGTACTTACTAGCGGGCGATAGCACAGATACGCAGTATTTT.

V is TRBV27 and J is TRBJ1-1; D gene ambiguous. The CDR3 runs to 13 residues. Germline V CDR1 and CDR2: MNHEY, SMNVEV (reference sequence). Between the trimmed V and J ends, which lost 2 bases and 11 bases, there was a span of 15 bases. The CDR3 spells CASSLGPTGGAFF. The DNA of the CDR3 is TGTGCCAGCAGTTTAGGACCCACGGGCGGCGCTTTCTTT.

As concerns this clone: Other DNA variants within this sample encode the same CDR3. The chain joins TRBV29-1 to TRBJ2-1; D is uncertain. V was clipped by 4 bases and J by 8 bases, with 3 bases between them. CDR3 length: 9 amino acids. The germline V gene has CDR1 SQVTM and CDR2 ANQGSEA. The DNA of the CDR3 is TGCAGCGTTGGTTATGAGCAGTTCTTC. Protein product: CSVGYEQFF.

The V and J genes are TRBV7-6 and TRBJ2-7, with TRBD2 identical over 11 bases. Looked up from germline, CDR1 is SGHVS and CDR2 is FNYEAQ. Germline trimming cut 2 bases from V and 5 bases from J; bases unmatched to any gene: 2. The CDR3 sequence is 14 residues long. The DNA for the CDR3 is TGTGCCAGCAGCTTAACTAGCGGGAGCGACGAGCAGTACTTC. This translates into CASSLTSGSDEQYF.